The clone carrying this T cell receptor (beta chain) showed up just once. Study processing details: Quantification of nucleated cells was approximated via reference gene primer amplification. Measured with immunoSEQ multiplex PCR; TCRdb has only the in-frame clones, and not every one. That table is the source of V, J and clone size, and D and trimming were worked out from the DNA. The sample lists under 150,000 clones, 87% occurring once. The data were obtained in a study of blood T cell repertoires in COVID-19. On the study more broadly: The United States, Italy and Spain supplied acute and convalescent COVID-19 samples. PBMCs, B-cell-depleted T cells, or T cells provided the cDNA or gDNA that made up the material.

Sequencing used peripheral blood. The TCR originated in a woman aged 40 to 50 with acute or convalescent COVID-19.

CDR3 coding DNA: TGTGCCAGCATCACTACAGGGGGGACGGGAGCTTTCTTT. The encoded protein is CASITTGGTGAFF. The V gene is TRBV12-3 or TRBV12-4, the J gene TRBJ1-1; 8 nucleotides agree with TRBD1. The CDR3 contains 13 residues. After removal of 7 bases from V and 10 bases from J, the junction contained 11 bases not matched to a gene.